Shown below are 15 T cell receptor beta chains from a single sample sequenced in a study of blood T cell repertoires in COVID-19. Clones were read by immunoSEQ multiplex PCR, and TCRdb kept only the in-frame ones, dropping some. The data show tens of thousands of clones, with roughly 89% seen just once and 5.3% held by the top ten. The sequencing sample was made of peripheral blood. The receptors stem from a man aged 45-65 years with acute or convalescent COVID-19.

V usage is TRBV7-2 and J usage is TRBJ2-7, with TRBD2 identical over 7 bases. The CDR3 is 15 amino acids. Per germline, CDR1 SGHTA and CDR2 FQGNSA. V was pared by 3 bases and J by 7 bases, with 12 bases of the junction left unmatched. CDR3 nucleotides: TGTGCCAGCAGCTTTTCTAGCGGAGGGGCCGGGGAGCAGTACTTC. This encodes CASSFSSGGAGEQYF.

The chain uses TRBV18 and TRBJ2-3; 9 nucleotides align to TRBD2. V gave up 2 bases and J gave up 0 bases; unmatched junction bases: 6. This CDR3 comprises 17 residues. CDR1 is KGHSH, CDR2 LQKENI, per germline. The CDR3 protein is CASSPEASGTSTDTQYF. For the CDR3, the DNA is TGTGCCAGCTCACCAGAGGCTAGCGGGACTAGCACAGATACGCAGTATTTT.

CDR3 sequence reads: CASSSGLAGANEQFF. The CDR3 nucleotides read TGTGCCAGCAGCTCGGGACTAGCGGGAGCCAATGAGCAGTTCTTC. The chain links TRBV7-9 to TRBJ2-1; 14 bases are shared with TRBD2. The germline gives CDR1 SEHNR, CDR2 FQNEAQ (reference sequence). V shed 4 bases, J shed 6 bases, and the junction held 2 bases outside the gene matches. The CDR3 runs to 15 residues.

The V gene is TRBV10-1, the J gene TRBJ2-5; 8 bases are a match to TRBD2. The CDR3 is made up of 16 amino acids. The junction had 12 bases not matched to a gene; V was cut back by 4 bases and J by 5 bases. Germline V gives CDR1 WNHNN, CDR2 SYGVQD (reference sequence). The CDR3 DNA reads TGCGCCAGCAGTGCCTCCGGAGCGGGAGCGACGGAGACCCAGTACTTC. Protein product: CASSASGAGATETQYF.

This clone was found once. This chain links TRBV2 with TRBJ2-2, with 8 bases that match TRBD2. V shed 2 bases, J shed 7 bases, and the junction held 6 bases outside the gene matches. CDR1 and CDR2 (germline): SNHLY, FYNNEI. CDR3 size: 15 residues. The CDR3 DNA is TGTGCCAGCAGTGAAACCGGACTAGCCGGCGGGGAGCTGTTTTTT. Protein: CASSETGLAGGELFF.

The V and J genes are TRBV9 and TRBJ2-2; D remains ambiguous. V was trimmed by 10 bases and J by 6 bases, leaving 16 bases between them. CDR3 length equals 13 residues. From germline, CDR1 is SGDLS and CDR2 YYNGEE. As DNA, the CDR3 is TGTGCCGGCAAAGCGAGTTTATCCGGGGAGCTGTTTTTT. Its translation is CAGKASLSGELFF.

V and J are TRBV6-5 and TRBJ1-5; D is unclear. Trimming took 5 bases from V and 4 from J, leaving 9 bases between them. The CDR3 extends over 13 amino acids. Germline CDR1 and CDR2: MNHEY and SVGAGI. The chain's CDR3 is CASSTYRNQPQHF. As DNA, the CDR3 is TGTGCCAGCAGTACTTACAGAAATCAGCCCCAGCATTTT.

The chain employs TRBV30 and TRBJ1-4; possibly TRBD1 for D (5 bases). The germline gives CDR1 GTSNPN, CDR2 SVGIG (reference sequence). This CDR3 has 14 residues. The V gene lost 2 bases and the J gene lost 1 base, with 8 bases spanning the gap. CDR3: CAWSLGGTNEKLFF. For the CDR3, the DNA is TGTGCCTGGAGTCTGGGGGGAACTAATGAAAAACTGTTTTTT. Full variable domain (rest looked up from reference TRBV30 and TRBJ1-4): SQTIHQWPATLVQPVGSPLSLECTVEGTSNPNLYWYRQAAGRGLQLLFYSVGIGQISSEVPQNLSASRPQDRQFILSSKKLLLSDSGFYLCAWSLGGTNEKLFFGSGTQLSVL.

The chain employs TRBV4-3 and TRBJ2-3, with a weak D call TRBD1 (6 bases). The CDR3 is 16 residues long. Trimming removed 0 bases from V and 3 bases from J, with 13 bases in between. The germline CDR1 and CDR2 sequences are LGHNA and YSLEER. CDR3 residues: CASSQELGRGTDTQYF. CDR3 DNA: TGCGCCAGCAGCCAAGAATTGGGCAGGGGTACAGATACGCAGTATTTT.

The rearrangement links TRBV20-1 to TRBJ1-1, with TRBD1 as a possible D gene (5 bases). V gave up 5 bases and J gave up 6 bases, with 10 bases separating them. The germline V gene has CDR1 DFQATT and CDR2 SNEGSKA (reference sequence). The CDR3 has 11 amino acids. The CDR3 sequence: CSAGRGAEAFF. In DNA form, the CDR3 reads TGCAGTGCTGGGAGGGGAGCTGAAGCTTTCTTT.

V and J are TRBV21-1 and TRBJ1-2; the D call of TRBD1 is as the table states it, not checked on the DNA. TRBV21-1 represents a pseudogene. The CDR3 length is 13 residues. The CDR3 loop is CASCPGTGNGYTF. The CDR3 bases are TGTGCCAGCTGTCCCGGGACAGGGAACGGCTACACCTTC.

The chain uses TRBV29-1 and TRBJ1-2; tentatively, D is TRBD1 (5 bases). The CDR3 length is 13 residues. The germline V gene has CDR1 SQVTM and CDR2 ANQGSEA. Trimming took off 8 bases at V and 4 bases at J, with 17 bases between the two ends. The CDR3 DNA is TGCAGCTTCGAGTCGACAGTAGGCTATGGCTACACCTTC. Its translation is CSFESTVGYGYTF.

The CDR3, as DNA: TGTGCCAGCAGCAAAGTAGCAGGGACTAATGAAAAACTGTTTTTT. Encoded protein: CASSKVAGTNEKLFF. The chain is built from TRBV21-1 and TRBJ1-4; the table assigns TRBD1, which was not confirmed against the DNA. TRBV21-1 is shown as a pseudogene. CDR3 size: 15 residues.

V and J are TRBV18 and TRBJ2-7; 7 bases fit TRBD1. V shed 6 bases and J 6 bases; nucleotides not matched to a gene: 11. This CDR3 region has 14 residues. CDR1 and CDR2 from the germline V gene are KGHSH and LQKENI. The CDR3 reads CASSPRQGVGEQYF. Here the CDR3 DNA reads TGTGCCAGCTCCCCGAGGCAGGGGGTGGGCGAGCAGTACTTC.

For the CDR3, the DNA is TGTGCCAGTAATCAGGTCCCGGGGGCCAACGTCCTGACTTTC. Amino acids: CASNQVPGANVLTF. This chain links TRBV19 with TRBJ2-6, with unresolved D. This CDR3 region has 14 residues. V lost 7 bases and J 4 bases, leaving 11 bases between the germline ends. Germline values: CDR1 LNHDA, CDR2 SQIVND (reference sequence).